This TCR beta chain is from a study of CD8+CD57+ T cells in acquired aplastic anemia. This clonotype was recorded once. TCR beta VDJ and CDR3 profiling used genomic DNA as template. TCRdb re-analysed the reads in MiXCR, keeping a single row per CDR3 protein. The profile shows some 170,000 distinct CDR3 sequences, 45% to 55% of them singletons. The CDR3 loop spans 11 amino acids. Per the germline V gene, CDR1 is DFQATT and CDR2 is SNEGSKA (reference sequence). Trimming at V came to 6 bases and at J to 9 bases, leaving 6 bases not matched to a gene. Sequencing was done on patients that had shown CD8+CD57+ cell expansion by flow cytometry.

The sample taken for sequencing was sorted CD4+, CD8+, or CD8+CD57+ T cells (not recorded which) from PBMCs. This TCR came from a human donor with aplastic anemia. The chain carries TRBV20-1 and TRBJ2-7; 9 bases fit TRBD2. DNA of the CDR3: TGCAGTGCCGGGACTAGCTTCGGGCAGTACTTC. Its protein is CSAGTSFGQYF.